This TCR beta chain emerged from a study of blood T cell repertoires in COVID-19 (dated by TCRdb to about 2020). Regarding the complete study: Collaborator samples came from the United States, Italy and Spain and covered acute and convalescent phases of COVID-19. The prospective study material was composed of cDNA or gDNA derived from T cells, B-cell-depleted T cells, or PBMCs. Subjects who had been exposed to COVID-19, were actively infected with it, or had recovered from it provided the deeply sampled blood TCRbeta repertoires that made up the dataset. The repertoires were released in a freely available public database meant as a resource for research on the immune response to SARS-CoV-2. The samples were drawn from two sources: the first 160 participants of the ongoing ImmuneRACE study, and 950 to 1,500 subjects contributed by 6 global collaborators. A de-identified subject ID, COVID-19 status, age in years and sex were almost always included in the sample metadata. HLA class I and class II types, where available, came from metadata supplied by the sample provider rather than from assay-based typing.

Points the paper makes about the study in general: The amount of clinical and demographic metadata varied by source and participant and was provided uncurated.

Collaborating institutions collected whole blood in K2EDTA tubes following their own protocols. Collaborator samples were shipped for TCRbeta analysis as frozen whole blood, isolated PBMCs, or DNA extracted from either sample type. The germline V and J ends show losses of 2 bases and 6 bases respectively, and no gene match explains 0 bases of the junction. Per the germline V gene, ENHRY is the CDR1 and SYGVKD is the CDR2. The CDR3 measures 12 amino acids from cysteine to phenylalanine. Of all the DNA, just the CDR3 is kept, 36 bases in frame from base 1. The immunoSEQ Assay, a bias-controlled multiplex PCR, was used to amplify TCRbeta CDR3 regions from genomic DNA. In the paper's pipeline: The number of nucleated cells in each sample was estimated from the amplification of reference gene primers within the assay. Sequence reads were collapsed and filtered to measure the absolute abundance of every unique TCRbeta CDR3 rearrangement. Productive Simpson clonality was computed per sample as the square root of Simpson's diversity index over productive rearrangements. TCRdb took over this immuneACCESS table, retaining in-frame rearrangements with V and J assigned. Such tables are incomplete; in checked studies, under half of the missing clones stem from an unresolved V gene, and the remainder is unexplained. The D gene and trimming were derived from the DNA, and the V and J assignments and clone size from that table. The table for this sample lists under 300,000 clones; 86% of them were counted only once. The ten largest account for about 3% of the sample.

With regard to this clone: Its antigen is not yet known. Per-base quality was not reported, and no clone a single base away is much larger than it.

Sequenced material: peripheral blood. This receptor was taken from a woman aged 25 to 39 with active or convalescent COVID-19. The chain couples TRBV10-3 to TRBJ1-1; the central 7 bases match TRBD1. The encoded CDR3 is CAISEQGAEAFF. Read as DNA, the sequence is TGTGCCATCAGTGAGCAGGGGGCTGAAGCTTTCTTT.